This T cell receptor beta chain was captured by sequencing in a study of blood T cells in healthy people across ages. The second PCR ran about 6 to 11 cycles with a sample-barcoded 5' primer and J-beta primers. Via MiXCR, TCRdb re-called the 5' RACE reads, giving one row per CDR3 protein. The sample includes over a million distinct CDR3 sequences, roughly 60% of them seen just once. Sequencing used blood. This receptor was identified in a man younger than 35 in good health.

CDR3 bases: TGTGCCAGCAGTATATCCACGACCCTCACTGAAGCTTTCTTT. Translated, it gives CASSISTTLTEAFF. V gene TRBV12-3 or TRBV12-4 combines with J gene TRBJ1-1; D call uncertain. The CDR3 runs to 14 residues. The V gene lost 5 bases and the J gene lost 4 bases, with 14 bases spanning the gap.